This T cell receptor (beta chain) was obtained from a study of regulatory T cells in long-lasting Graves disease. Study background: Graves' patients with a new diagnosis had received antithyroid drugs under 3 months.

Germline assignment: CDR1 MDHEN and CDR2 SYDVKM. V dropped 5 bases and J dropped 7; count of bases not matched to a gene: 13. This CDR3 is built from 16 residues. There are many counts of this clonotype. Sequencing libraries for TCR beta were prepared with iRepertoire HTBI primers and Arm-PCR of CDR3 regions. TCRdb reprocessed the multiplex PCR reads with MiXCR, giving one entry per CDR3 protein. The sample lists 500,000 to 700,000 distinct CDR3 sequences; roughly 15% were seen once. Time point meaning: newly diagnosed GD, antithyroid drugs for less than 3 months. The TCR library used RNA extracted from PBMCs. The sample was also reused in another study, on T cells in Graves' hyperthyroidism and ophthalmopathy.

The receptor's source is a woman between 25 and 40 years old with Graves disease. V is TRBV28 and J is TRBJ2-3; 9 bases are shared with TRBD2. The sample consisted of peripheral blood mononuclear cells (PBMCs), taken at new diagnosis, from a patient treated with antithyroid drugs. CDR3 residues: CASSGTAGGRFYTQYF. As DNA, the CDR3 is TGTGCCAGCAGTGGGACAGCGGGGGGTCGTTTCTATACGCAGTATTTT.